The 7 T cell receptor beta chains reported below all come from one sample, sequenced in a study of cytomegalovirus exposure and HLA in healthy donors. It was with 60 Vbeta and 13 Jbeta primers that the PCR ran. The data were produced by immunoSEQ multiplex PCR, yet TCRdb's version contains in-frame clones alone and is incomplete. The top ten clones hold 1.7% of a sample with roughly 200,000 clones, about 86% of them seen once. The sequencing sample was made of PBMCs. The receptor set was obtained from a middle-aged man in good health and CMV-seropositive.

This chain uses TRBV10-2 with TRBJ2-1; 13 bases agree with TRBD2. V was clipped by 10 bases and J by 7 bases; unmatched bases: 10. The CDR3 is 15 residues long. Germline values: CDR1 WSHSY, CDR2 SAAADI. The CDR3 sequence is CATRSGTSGINEQFF. The DNA of the CDR3 is TGCGCCACACGATCGGGGACTAGCGGGATTAATGAGCAGTTCTTC.

This chain connects TRBV28 to TRBJ1-1; the D is unclear. The CDR3 covers 15 residues. Germline lookup yields CDR1 MDHEN and CDR2 SYDVKM. The V and J ends lost 4 bases and 3 bases respectively, with 15 bases between them. CDR3 in amino acids: CASSSYVGRDTEAFF. The CDR3 coding sequence is TGTGCCAGCAGTTCCTACGTCGGGAGGGACACTGAAGCTTTCTTT. The complete variable domain, with remaining parts taken from reference TRBV28 and TRBJ1-1, reads DVKVTQSSRYLVKRTGEKVFLECVQDMDHENMFWYRQDPGLGLRLIYFSYDVKMKEKGDIPEGYSVSREKKERFSLILESASTNQTSMYLCASSSYVGRDTEAFFGQGTRLTVV.

Written as DNA, the CDR3 is TGTGCCAGCAGCTGGACAGGCATAAGTGAAAAACTGTTTTTT. This gives the protein CASSWTGISEKLFF. This sequence joins TRBV5-8 and TRBJ1-4, with 7 positions matching TRBD1. This CDR3 spans 14 amino acids. With V trimmed by 3 bases and J by 7 bases, 6 bases remained unmatched. Per germline, CDR1 SGHTS and CDR2 YDEGEE. Based on the CDR3 plus reference TRBV5-8 and TRBJ1-4, the full variable domain is EAGVTQSPTHLIKTRGQQATLRCSPISGHTSVYWYQQALGLGLQFLLWYDEGEERNRGNFPPRFSGRQFPNYSSELNVNALELEDSALYLCASSWTGISEKLFFGSGTQLSVL.

The chain joins TRBV4-2 to TRBJ1-2, with 10 bases aligning to TRBD1. J lost 6 bases, V lost 0 bases, and 4 bases had no gene match. CDR3 length: 15 amino acids. Germline V gene lookup returns CDR1 LGHNA and CDR2 YNFKEQ. The CDR3 reads CASSQEGQGQDGYTF. In DNA form, the CDR3 reads TGTGCCAGCAGCCAAGAGGGACAGGGGCAGGATGGCTACACCTTC.

The chain carries TRBV27 and TRBJ1-1; D not resolved. CDR3 size: 13 residues. Germline lookup yields CDR1 MNHEY and CDR2 SMNVEV (reference sequence). Deletions cut 2 bases from V and 3 bases from J, with 7 bases between. CDR3 region: CASSLEGHTEAFF. CDR3 bases: TGTGCCAGCAGTTTAGAGGGCCACACTGAAGCTTTCTTT.

The chain has TRBV19 and TRBJ1-5, with D possibly matching TRBD1 (6 bases). Trimming took off 8 bases at V and 9 bases at J, with 17 bases between the two ends. The CDR3 totals 13 residues. Germline V lookup: CDR1 LNHDA, CDR2 SQIVND (reference sequence). The CDR3 is CASAGARSGPQHF. DNA for the CDR3: TGTGCCAGTGCAGGGGCCAGATCAGGGCCCCAGCATTTT.

The V gene is TRBV6-6, the J gene TRBJ2-1; tentative D call: TRBD2 (5 bases). V gave up 0 bases and J gave up 1 base, with 10 bases separating them. In germline, CDR1 is MNHNY, CDR2 SVGAGI (reference sequence). The CDR3 runs to 16 residues. CDR3 residues: CASSYSGDFSYNEQFF. The CDR3 nucleotides read TGTGCCAGCAGTTACTCGGGAGACTTTTCCTACAATGAGCAGTTCTTC.